This TCR beta chain was documented in a study of blood T cell repertoires in COVID-19. Study in general: Donors in the United States, Italy and Spain gave samples during acute or convalescent COVID-19. The cDNA or gDNA used as material had been derived from T cells, B-cell-depleted T cells, or PBMCs.

Germline CDR1 SGHVS, CDR2 FQNEAQ. The CDR3 loop spans 19 amino acids. With 0 bases clipped from V and 8 bases from J, the junction kept 20 bases outside the gene matches. This table comes from immunoSEQ multiplex PCR, and its TCRdb copy is limited to in-frame clones, with some not included. This sample has 150,000 to 200,000 clones; 75% to 85% occur once, and the top ten carry about 6%. This clone occurred a few times. Donors were grouped by their self-reported clinical history. Recovery among Cohort 3 donors was established by two negative PCRs, clearance, or symptom resolution. The receptor comes from a man in his forties who had recovered from COVID-19. The J gene is TRBJ1-2, the V gene TRBV7-8; 8 bases fit TRBD1. The sequenced sample consisted of PBMCs or T cells enriched from blood (not recorded which). CDR3 sequence (DNA): TGTGCCAGCAGCTTAGCGGGGTCGGGACAGGTGTTATCGTCGGGAGGCTACACCTTC. Protein: CASSLAGSGQVLSSGGYTF.